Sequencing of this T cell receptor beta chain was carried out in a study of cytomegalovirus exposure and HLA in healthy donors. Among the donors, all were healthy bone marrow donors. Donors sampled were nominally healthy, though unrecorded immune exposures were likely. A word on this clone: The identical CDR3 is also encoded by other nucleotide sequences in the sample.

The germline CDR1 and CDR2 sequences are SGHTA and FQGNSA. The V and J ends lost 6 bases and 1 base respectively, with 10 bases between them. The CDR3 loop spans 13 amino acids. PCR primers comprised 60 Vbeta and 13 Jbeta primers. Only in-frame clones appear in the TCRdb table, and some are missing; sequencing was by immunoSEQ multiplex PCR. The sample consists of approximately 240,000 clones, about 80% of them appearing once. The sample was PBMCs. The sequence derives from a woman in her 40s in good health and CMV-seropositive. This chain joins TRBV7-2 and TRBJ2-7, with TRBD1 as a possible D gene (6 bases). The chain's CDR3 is CASRPTGSYEQYF. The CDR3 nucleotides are TGTGCCAGCAGACCGACAGGTTCCTACGAGCAGTACTTC.